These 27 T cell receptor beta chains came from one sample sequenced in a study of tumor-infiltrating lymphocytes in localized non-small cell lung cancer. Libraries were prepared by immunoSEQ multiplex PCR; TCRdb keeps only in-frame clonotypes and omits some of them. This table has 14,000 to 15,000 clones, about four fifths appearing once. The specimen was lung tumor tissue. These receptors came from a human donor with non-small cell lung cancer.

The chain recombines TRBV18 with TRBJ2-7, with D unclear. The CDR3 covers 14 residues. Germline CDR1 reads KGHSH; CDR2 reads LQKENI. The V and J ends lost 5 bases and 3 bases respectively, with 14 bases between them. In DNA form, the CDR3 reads TGTGCCAGCTCAGCCGCGGCTCTCGACTACGAGCAGTACTTC. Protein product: CASSAAALDYEQYF.

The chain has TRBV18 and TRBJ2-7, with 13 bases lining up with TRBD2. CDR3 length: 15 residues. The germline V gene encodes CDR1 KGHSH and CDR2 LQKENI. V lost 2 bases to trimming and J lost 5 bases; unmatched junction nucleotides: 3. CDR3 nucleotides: TGTGCCAGCTCACCAACTAGCGGGAGGGCCAACGAGCAGTACTTC. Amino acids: CASSPTSGRANEQYF.

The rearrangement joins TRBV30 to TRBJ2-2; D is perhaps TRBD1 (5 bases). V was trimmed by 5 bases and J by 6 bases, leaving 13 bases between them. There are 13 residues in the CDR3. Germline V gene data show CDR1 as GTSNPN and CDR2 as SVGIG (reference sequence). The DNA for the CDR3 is TGTGCCTGGGTTAGGGGATCGGCCGGGGAGCTGTTTTTT. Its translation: CAWVRGSAGELFF.

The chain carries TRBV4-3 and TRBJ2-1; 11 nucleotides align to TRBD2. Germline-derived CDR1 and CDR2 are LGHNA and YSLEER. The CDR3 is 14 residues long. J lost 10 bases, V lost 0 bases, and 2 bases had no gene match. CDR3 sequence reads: CASSQEWTSGEQFF. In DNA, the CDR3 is TGCGCCAGCAGCCAAGAGTGGACTAGCGGGGAGCAGTTCTTC.

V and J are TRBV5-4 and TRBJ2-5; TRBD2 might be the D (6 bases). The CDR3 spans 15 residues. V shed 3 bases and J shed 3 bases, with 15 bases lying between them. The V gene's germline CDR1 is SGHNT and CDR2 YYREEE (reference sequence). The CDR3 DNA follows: TGTGCCAGCAGCTGGGGGAGTAGCGGTAAAGAGACCCAGTACTTC. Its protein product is CASSWGSSGKETQYF.

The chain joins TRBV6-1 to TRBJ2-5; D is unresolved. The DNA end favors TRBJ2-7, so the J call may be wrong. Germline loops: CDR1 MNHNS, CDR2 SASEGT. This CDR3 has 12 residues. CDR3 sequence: CASSPGYYEQYF. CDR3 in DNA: TGTGCCAGCAGTCCGGGTTACTACGAGCAGTACTTC.

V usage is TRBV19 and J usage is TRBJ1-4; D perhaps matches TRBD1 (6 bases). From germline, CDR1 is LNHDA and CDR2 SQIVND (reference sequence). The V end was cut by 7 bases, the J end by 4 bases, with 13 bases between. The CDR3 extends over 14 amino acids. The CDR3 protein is CASNPTGLNEKLFF. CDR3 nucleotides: TGTGCCAGTAACCCCACAGGGCTTAATGAAAAACTGTTTTTT.

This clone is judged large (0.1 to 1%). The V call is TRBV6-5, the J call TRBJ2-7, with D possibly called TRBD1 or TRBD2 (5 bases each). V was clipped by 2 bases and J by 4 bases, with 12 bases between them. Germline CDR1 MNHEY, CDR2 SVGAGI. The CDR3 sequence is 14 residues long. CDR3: CASSYTGPPYEQYF. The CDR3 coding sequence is TGTGCCAGCAGTTACACGGGACCACCATACGAGCAGTACTTC.

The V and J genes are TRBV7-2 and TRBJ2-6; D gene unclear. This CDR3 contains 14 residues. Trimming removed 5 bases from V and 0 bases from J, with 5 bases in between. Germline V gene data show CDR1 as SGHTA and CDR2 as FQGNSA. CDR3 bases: TGTGCCAGCAGCCTCGGCTCTGGGGCCAACGTCCTGACTTTC. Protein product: CASSLGSGANVLTF.

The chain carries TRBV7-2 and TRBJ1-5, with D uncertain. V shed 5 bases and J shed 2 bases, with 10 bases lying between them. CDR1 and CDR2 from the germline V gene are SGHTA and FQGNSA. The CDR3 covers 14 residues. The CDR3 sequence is CASSLDDGNQPQHF. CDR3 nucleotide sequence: TGTGCCAGCAGCCTGGACGATGGCAATCAGCCCCAGCATTTT.

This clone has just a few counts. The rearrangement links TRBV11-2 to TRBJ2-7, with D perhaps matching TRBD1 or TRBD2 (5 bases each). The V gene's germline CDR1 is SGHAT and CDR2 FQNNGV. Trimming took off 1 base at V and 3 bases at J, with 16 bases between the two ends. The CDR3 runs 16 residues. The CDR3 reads CASSLAPGPYFYEQYF. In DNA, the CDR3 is TGTGCCAGCAGCTTAGCTCCGGGACCCTACTTCTACGAGCAGTACTTC.

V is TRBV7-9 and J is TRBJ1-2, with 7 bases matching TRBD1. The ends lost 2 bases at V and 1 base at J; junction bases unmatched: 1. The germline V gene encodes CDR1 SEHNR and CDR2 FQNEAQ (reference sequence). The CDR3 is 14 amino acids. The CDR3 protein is CASSLQGVNYGYTF. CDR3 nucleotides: TGTGCCAGCAGCTTACAGGGGGTTAACTATGGCTACACCTTC.

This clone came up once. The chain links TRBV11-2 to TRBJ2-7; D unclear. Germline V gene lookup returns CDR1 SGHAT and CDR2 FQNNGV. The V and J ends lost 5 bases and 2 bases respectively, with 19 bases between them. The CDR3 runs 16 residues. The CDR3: CASSRLSSSFTYEQYF. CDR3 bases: TGTGCCAGCAGCAGGCTCTCAAGCAGCTTTACCTACGAGCAGTACTTC.

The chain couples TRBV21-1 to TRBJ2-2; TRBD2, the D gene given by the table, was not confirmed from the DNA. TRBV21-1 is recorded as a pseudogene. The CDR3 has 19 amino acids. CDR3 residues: CASSIPGLAGGRDTGELFF. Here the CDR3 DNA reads TGTGCCAGCAGCATCCCCGGACTAGCGGGAGGGAGGGACACCGGGGAGCTGTTTTTT.

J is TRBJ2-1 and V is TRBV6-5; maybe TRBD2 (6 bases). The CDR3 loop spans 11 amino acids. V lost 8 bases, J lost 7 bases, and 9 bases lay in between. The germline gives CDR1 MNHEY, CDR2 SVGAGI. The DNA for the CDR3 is TGTGCCAGCGGGACTCGGAATGAGCAGTTCTTC. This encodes CASGTRNEQFF.

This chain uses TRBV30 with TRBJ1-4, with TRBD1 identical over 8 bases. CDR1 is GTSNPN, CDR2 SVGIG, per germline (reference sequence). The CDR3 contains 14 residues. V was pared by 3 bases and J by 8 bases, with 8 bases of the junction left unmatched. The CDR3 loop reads CAWSDTGGGEKLFF. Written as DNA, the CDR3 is TGTGCCTGGAGCGATACAGGGGGAGGGGAAAAACTGTTTTTT.

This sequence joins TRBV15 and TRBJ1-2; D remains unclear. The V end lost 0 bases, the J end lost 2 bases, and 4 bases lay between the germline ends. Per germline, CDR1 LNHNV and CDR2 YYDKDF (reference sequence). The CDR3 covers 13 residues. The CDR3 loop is CATSRDQNYGYTF. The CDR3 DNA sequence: TGTGCCACCAGCAGAGATCAAAACTATGGCTACACCTTC. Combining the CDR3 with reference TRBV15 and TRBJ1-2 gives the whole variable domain DAMVIQNPRYQVTQFGKPVTLSCSQTLNHNVMYWYQQKSSQAPKLLFHYYDKDFNNEADTPDNFQSRRPNTSFCFLDIRSPGLGDTAMYLCATSRDQNYGYTFGSGTRLTVV.

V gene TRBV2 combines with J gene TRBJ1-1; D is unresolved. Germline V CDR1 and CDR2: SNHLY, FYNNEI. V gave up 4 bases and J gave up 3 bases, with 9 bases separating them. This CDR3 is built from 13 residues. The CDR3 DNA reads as TGTGCCAGCAGTGTTGAGGAGGACACTGAAGCTTTCTTT. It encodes CASSVEEDTEAFF.

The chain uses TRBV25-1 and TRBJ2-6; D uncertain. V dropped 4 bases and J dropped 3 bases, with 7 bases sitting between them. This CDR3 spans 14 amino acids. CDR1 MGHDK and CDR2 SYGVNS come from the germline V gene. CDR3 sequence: CASSALYGANVLTF. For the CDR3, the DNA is TGTGCCAGCAGTGCCCTCTATGGGGCCAACGTCCTGACTTTC. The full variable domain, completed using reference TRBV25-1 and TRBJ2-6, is EADIYQTPRYLVIGTGKKITLECSQTMGHDKMYWYQQDPGMELHLIHYSYGVNSTEKGDLSSESTVSRIRTEHFPLTLESARPSHTSQYLCASSALYGANVLTFGAGSRLTVL.

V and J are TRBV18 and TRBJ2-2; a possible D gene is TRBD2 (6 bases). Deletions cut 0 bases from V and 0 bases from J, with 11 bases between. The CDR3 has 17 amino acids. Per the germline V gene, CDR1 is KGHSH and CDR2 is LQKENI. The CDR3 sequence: CASSPPLLAPNTGELFF. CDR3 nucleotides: TGTGCCAGCTCACCACCCCTACTAGCTCCGAACACCGGGGAGCTGTTTTTT.

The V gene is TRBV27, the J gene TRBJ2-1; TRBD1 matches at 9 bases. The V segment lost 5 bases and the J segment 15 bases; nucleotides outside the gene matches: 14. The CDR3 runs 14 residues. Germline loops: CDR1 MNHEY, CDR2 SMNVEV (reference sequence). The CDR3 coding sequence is TGTGCCAGCAGTCTAATGGGACAGGGAAATTTTAGGTTCTTC. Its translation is CASSLMGQGNFRFF.

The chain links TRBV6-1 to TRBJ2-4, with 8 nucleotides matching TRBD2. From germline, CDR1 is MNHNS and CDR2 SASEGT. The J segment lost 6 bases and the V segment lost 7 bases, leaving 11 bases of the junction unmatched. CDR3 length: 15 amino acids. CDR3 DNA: TGTGCCAGCACAGCGGGGGATATAGGCGGAAACATTCAGTACTTC. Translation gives CASTAGDIGGNIQYF.

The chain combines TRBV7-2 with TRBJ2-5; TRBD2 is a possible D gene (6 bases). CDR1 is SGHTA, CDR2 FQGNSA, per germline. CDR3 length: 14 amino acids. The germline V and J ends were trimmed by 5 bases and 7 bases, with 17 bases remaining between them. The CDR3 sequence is CASSVGTVPRTQYF. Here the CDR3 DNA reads TGTGCCAGCAGCGTTGGGACTGTGCCCCGGACCCAGTACTTC.

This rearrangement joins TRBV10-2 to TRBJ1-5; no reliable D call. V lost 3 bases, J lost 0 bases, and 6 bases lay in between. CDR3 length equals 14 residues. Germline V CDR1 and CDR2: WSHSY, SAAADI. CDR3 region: CASSDPYSNQPQHF. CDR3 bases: TGCGCCAGCAGTGACCCCTATAGCAATCAGCCCCAGCATTTT.

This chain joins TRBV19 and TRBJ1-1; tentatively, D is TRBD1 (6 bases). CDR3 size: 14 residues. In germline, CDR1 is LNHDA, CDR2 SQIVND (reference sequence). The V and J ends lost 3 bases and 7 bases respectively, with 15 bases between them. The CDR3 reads CASSIITGTVEAFF. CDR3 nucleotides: TGTGCCAGTAGTATTATTACAGGGACGGTTGAAGCTTTCTTT.

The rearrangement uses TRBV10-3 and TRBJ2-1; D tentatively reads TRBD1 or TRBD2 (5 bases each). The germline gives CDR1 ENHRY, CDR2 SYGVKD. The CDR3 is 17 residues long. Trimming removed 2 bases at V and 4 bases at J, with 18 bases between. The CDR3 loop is CAISERTTGTDYNEQFF. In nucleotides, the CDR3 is TGTGCCATCAGTGAGAGGACCACCGGGACCGATTACAATGAGCAGTTCTTC.

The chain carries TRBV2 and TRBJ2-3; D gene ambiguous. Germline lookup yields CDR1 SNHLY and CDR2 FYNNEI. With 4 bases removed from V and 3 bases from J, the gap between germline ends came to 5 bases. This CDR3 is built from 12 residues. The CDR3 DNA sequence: TGTGCCAGCAGTGGACCTACAGATACGCAGTATTTT. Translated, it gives CASSGPTDTQYF.